The clone carrying this T cell receptor (beta chain) has a handful of counts. V dropped 5 bases and J dropped 0; count of bases not matched to a gene: 3. Germline V gene lookup returns CDR1 SGHTA and CDR2 FQGNSA. The CDR3 totals 14 residues. The sample comes from a study of blood T cell repertoires in COVID-19. The participants were between about 18 and 90 years old and came from some 25 US areas. Resolution of symptoms, clearance, or two negative PCRs was present in recovered Cohort 3 donors. In the authors' workflow: For nucleated cells, counts were estimated from reference gene primer amplification. Clones were read by immunoSEQ multiplex PCR, and TCRdb kept only the in-frame ones, dropping some. V, J and clone size derive from that table, while D and trimming were established from the DNA sequence. The data show about 380,000 clones, with approximately 90% seen just once and 1.2% held by the top ten.

Sequenced material: PBMCs or T cells enriched from blood (not recorded which). The chain links TRBV7-2 to TRBJ1-1; 7 nucleotides match TRBD1. This TCR came from a woman under 30 who had recovered from COVID-19. CDR3 sequence: CASSQGGLNTEAFF. CDR3 coding DNA: TGTGCCAGCAGCCAAGGGGGCCTGAACACTGAAGCTTTCTTT. The entire variable domain, with the rest obtained from reference TRBV7-2 and TRBJ1-1, is as follows: GAGVSQSPSNKVTEKGKDVELRCDPISGHTALYWYRQSLGQGLEFLIYFQGNSAPDKSGLPSDRFSAERTGGSVSTLTIQRTQQEDSAVYLCASSQGGLNTEAFFGQGTRLTVV.